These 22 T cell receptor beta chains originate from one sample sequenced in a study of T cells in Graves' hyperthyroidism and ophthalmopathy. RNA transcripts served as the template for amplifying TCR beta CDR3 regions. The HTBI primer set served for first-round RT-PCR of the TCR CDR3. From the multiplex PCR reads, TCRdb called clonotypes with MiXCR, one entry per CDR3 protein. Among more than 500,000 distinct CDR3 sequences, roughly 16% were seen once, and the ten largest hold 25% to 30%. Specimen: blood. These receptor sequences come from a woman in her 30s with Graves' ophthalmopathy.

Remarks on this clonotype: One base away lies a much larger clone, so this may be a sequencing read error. The CDR3: CASSPIAGATWELFF. CDR3 nucleotide sequence: TGTGCCAGCAGTCCAATAGCGGGAGCTACATGGGAGCTGTTTTTT. The V gene is TRBV2, the J gene TRBJ2-2; 9 bases match TRBD2. This CDR3 has 15 amino acids. Trimming at V came to 5 bases and at J to 9 bases, leaving 10 bases not matched to a gene. Germline values: CDR1 SNHLY, CDR2 FYNNEI.

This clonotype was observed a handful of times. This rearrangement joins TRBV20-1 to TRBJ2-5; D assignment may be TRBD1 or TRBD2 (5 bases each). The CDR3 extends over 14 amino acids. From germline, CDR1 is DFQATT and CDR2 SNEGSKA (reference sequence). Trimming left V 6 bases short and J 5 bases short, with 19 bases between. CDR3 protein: CSAMGTKGGETQYF. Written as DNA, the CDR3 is TGCAGTGCCATGGGGACGAAGGGCGGTGAGACCCAGTACTTC.

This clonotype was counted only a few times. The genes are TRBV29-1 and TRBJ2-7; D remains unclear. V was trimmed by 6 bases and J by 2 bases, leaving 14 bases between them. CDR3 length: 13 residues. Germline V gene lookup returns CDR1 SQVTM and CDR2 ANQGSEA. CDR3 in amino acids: CSVKSITTYEQYF. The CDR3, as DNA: TGCAGCGTAAAGAGCATAACAACCTACGAGCAGTACTTC.

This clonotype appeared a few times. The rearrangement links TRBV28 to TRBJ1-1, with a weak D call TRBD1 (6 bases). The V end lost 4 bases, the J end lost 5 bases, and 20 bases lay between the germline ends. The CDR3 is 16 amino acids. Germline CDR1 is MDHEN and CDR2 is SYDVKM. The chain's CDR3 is CASSSDIIGGGTEAFF. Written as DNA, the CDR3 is TGTGCCAGCAGTTCCGATATAATAGGGGGAGGGACTGAAGCTTTCTTT.

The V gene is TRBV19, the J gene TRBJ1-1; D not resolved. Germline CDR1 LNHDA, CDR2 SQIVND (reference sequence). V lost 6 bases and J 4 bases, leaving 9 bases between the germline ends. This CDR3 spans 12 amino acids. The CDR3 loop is CASRVRGTEAFF. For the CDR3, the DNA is TGTGCCAGTAGGGTGCGGGGCACTGAAGCTTTCTTT.

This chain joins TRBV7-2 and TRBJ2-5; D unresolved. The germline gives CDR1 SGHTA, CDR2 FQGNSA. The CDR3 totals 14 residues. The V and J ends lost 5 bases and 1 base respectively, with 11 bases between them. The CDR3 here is CASSRGTIQETQYF. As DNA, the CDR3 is TGTGCCAGCAGCAGAGGCACCATCCAAGAGACCCAGTACTTC.

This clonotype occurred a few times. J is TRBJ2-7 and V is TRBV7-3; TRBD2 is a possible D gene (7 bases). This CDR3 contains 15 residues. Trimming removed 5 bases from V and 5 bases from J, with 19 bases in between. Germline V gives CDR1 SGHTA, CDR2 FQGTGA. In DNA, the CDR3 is TGTGCCAGCAGCCCCGTGGGGGGGGCGCTGGACGAGCAGTACTTC. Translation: CASSPVGGALDEQYF. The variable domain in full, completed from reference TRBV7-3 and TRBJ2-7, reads GAGVSQTPSNKVTEKGKYVELRCDPISGHTALYWYRQSLGQGPEFLIYFQGTGAADDSGLPNDRFFAVRPEGSVSTLKIQRTERGDSAVYLCASSPVGGALDEQYFGPGTRLTVT.

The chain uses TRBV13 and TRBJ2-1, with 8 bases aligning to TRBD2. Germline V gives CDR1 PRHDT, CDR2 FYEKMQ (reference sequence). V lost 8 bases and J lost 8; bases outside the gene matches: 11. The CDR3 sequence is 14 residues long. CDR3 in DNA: TGTGCCAGCTGTAGAGCGGGAGCCCCTTATGAGCAGTTCTTC. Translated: CASCRAGAPYEQFF.

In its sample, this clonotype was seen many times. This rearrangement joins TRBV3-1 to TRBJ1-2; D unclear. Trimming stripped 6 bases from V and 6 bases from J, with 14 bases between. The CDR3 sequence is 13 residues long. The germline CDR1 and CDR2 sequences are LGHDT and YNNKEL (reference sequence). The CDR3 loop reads CASRSKEFNGYTF. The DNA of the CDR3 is TGTGCCAGCAGGAGTAAAGAGTTCAATGGCTACACCTTC.

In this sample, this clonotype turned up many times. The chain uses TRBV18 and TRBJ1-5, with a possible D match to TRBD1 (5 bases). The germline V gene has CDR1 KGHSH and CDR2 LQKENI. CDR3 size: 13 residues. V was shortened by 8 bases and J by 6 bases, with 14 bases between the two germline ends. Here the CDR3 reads CASSPGEGQPQHF. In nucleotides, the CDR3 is TGTGCCAGCAGTCCGGGGGAAGGTCAGCCCCAGCATTTT.

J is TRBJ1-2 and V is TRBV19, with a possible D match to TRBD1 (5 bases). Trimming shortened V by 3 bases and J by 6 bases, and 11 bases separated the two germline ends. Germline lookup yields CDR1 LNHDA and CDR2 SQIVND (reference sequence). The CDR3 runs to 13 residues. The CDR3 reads CASSIGTGHGYTF. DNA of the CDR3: TGTGCCAGTAGTATCGGGACCGGACATGGCTACACCTTC.

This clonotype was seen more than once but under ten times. The CDR3 sequence is CASSRRGPSAETQYF. DNA of the CDR3: TGCGCCAGCAGCCGTAGGGGTCCTAGCGCGGAGACCCAGTACTTC. The V gene is TRBV5-1, the J gene TRBJ2-5, with D tentatively TRBD2 (6 bases). CDR1 SGHRS and CDR2 YFSETQ come from the germline V gene. CDR3 length: 15 residues. Trimming shortened V by 4 bases and J by 5 bases, and 18 bases separated the two germline ends.

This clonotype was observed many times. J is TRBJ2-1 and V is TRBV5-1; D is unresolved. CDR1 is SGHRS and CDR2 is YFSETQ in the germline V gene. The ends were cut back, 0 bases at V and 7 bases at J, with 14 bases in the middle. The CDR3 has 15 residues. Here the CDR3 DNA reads TGCGCCAGCAGCTTGGTGATCGGGTCCGGGAATGAGCAGTTCTTC. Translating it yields CASSLVIGSGNEQFF.

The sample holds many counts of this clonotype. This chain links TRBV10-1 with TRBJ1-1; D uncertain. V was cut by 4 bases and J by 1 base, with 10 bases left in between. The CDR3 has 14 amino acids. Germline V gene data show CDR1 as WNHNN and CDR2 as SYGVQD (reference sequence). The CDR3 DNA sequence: TGCGCCAGCAGTGCCGGGCAGTGGAACACTGAAGCTTTCTTT. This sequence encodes CASSAGQWNTEAFF.

CDR3: CASSWASGRSSYEQYF. CDR3 in DNA: TGTGCCAGCAGTTGGGCTAGCGGGAGGTCCTCCTACGAGCAGTACTTC. V is TRBV27 and J is TRBJ2-7, with 11 bases identical to TRBD2. The germline V gene has CDR1 MNHEY and CDR2 SMNVEV (reference sequence). V lost 4 bases, J lost 0 bases, and 5 bases stayed unmatched. The CDR3 covers 16 residues.

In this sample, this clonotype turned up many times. The CDR3 bases are TGTGCCAGCAGCGACTGGACTGCCGGCACCGGGGAGCTGTTTTTT. Translation gives CASSDWTAGTGELFF. The chain joins TRBV7-9 to TRBJ2-2; TRBD2 is a possible D gene (5 bases). This CDR3 has 15 amino acids. CDR1 and CDR2 from the germline V gene are SEHNR and FQNEAQ (reference sequence). Trimming left V 5 bases short and J 4 bases short, with 14 bases between. Together with reference TRBV7-9 and TRBJ2-2, the CDR3 gives the full variable domain: DTGVSQNPRHKITKRGQNVTFRCDPISEHNRLYWYRQTLGQGPEFLTYFQNEAQLEKSRLLSDRFSAERPKGSFSTLEIQRTEQGDSAMYLCASSDWTAGTGELFFGEGSRLTVL.

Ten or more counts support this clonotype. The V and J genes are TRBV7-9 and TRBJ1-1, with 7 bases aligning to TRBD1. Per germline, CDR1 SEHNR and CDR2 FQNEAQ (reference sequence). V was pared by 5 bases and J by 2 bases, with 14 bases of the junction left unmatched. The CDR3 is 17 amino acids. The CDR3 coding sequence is TGTGCCAGCAGCCGTCGGGGAGGGGGCCCGGGTAACACTGAAGCTTTCTTT. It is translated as CASSRRGGGPGNTEAFF.

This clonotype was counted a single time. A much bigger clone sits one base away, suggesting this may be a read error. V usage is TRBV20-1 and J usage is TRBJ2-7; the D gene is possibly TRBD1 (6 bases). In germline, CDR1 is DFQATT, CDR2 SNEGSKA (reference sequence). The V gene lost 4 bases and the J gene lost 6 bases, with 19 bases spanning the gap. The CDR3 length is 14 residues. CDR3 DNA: TGCAGTGCTACCCGGCACGGGACATGGTTCGAGCAGTACTTC. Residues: CSATRHGTWFEQYF.

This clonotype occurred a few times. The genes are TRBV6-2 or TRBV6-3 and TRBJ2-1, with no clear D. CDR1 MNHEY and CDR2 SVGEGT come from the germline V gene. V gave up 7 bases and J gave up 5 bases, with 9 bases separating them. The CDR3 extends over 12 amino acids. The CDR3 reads CASTGIHNEQFF. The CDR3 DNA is TGTGCCAGCACTGGTATCCACAATGAGCAGTTCTTC.

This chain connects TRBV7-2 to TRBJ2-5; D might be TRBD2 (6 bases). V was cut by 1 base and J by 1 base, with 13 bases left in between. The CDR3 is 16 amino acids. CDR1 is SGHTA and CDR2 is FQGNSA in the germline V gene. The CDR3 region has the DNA TGTGCCAGCAGCTTAGTATCCGGGAGACTCCAAGAGACCCAGTACTTC. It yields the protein CASSLVSGRLQETQYF. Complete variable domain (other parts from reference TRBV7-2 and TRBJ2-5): GAGVSQSPSNKVTEKGKDVELRCDPISGHTALYWYRQSLGQGLEFLIYFQGNSAPDKSGLPSDRFSAERTGGSVSTLTIQRTQQEDSAVYLCASSLVSGRLQETQYFGPGTRLLVL.

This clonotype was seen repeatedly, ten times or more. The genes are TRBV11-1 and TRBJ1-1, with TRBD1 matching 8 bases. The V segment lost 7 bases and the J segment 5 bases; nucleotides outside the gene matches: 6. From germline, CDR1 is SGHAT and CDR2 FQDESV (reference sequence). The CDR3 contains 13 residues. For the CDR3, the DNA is TGTGCCAGCAACAAACAGGGGGATACTGAAGCTTTCTTT. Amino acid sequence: CASNKQGDTEAFF.

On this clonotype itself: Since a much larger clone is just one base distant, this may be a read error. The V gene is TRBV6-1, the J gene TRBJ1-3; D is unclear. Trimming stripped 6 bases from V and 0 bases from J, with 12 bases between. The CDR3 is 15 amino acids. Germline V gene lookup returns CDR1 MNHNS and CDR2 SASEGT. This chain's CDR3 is CASRTNGYSGNTIYF. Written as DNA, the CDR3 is TGTGCCAGCAGGACAAACGGATACTCTGGAAACACCATATATTTT.